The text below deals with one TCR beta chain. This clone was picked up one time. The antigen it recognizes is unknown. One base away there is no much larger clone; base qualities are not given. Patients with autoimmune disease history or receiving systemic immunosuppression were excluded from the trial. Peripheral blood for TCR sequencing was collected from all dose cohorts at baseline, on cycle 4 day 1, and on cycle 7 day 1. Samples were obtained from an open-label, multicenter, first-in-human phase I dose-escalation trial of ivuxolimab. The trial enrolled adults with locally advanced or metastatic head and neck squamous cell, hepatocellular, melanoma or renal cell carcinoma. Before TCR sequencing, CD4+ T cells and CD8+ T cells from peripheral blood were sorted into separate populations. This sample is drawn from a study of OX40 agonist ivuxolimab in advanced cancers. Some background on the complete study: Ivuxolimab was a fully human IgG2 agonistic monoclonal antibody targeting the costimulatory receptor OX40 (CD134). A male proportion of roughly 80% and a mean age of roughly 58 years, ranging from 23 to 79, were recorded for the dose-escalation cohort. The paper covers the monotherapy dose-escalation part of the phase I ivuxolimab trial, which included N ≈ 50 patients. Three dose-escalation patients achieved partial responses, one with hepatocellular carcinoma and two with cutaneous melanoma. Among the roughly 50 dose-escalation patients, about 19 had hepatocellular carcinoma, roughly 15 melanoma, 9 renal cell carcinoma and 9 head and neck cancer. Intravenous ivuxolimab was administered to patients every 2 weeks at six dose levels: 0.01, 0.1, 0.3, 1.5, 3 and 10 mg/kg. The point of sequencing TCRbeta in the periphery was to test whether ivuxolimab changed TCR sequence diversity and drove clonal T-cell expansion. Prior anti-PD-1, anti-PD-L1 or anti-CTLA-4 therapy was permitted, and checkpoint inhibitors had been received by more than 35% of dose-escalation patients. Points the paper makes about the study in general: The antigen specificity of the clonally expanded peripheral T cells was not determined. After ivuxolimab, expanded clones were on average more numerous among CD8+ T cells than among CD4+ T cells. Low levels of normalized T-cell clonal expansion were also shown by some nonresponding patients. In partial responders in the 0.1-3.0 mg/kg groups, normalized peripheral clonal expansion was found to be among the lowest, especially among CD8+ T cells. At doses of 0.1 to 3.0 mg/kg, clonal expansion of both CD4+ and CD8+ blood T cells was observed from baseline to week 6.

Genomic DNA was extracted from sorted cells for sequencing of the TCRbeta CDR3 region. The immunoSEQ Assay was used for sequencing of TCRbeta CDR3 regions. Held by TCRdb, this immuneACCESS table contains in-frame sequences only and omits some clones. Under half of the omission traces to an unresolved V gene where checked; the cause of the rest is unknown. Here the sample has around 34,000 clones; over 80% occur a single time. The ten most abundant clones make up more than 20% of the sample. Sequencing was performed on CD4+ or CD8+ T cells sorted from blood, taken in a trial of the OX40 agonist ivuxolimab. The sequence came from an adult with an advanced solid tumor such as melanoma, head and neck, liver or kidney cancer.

The DNA is as follows: TGTGCCAGCAGCCCTGGGGGGGCCTCTGAAGCTTTCTTT. This is translated as CASSPGGASEAFF. This chain joins TRBV7-9 to TRBJ1-1, with TRBD1 perhaps the D gene, on 6 matching bases. The CDR3 numbers 13 residues from cysteine through phenylalanine. The DNA shown is the 39-base CDR3, in frame from base 1. Trimming costs V 5 bases and J 6 bases, and their ends lie 13 bases apart. CDR1 and CDR2 are read off the germline V gene (reference sequence) as SEHNR and FQNEAQ. This CDR3, with the reference TRBV7-9 and TRBJ1-1 proteins standing in past its ends, gives the full variable domain DTGVSQNPRHKITKRGQNVTFRCDPISEHNRLYWYRQTLGQGPEFLTYFQNEAQLEKSRLLSDRFSAERPKGSFSTLEIQRTEQGDSAMYLCASSPGGASEAFFGQGTRLTVV.